The clone carrying this TCR beta chain came up once. V was trimmed by 6 bases and J by 1 base, leaving 14 bases between them. CDR1 SGHRS and CDR2 YFSETQ come from the germline V gene. This CDR3 contains 15 residues. This entry is derived from a study of blood T cell repertoires in COVID-19. As for the study in general: Acute-phase and convalescent COVID-19 samples originated in the United States, Italy and Spain. Nucleic acid was either cDNA or gDNA, and it came from T cells, B-cell-depleted T cells, or PBMCs.

In the study's own analysis: Reference gene primers were amplified, and this amplification served to estimate nucleated cell counts. Clones were read by immunoSEQ multiplex PCR, and TCRdb kept only the in-frame ones, dropping some. The V and J calls and the clone size are those of that table, but D and trimming were determined from the DNA. The sample yields tens of thousands of clones, around 84% seen once. The chain employs TRBV5-1 and TRBJ2-1; D possibly corresponds to TRBD1 (6 bases). The sequence was obtained from a human donor in a cohort sampled during active COVID-19. The sequenced sample consisted of peripheral blood. The CDR3 reads CASTHRDISYNEQFF. The CDR3, as DNA: TGCGCCAGCACCCACCGGGACATATCCTACAATGAGCAGTTCTTC. The full variable domain, completed using reference TRBV5-1 and TRBJ2-1, is KAGVTQTPRYLIKTRGQQVTLSCSPISGHRSVSWYQQTPGQGLQFLFEYFSETQRNKGNFPGRFSGRQFSNSRSEMNVSTLELGDSALYLCASTHRDISYNEQFFGPGTRLTVL.